These 25 T cell receptor beta chains originate from one sample sequenced in a study of CDR3 diversity in severe acne. TCRdb re-called the PCR reads with MiXCR, one entry per CDR3 protein. Of 65,000 to 95,000 distinct CDR3 sequences in the sample, 45% to 60% were seen once. The sequencing input was blood. The source of these receptors is a male donor in good health, without acne.

V is TRBV6-5 and J is TRBJ1-1; perhaps TRBD1 as D (5 bases). CDR1 is MNHEY, CDR2 SVGAGI, per germline. This CDR3 spans 12 amino acids. V was shortened by 4 bases and J by 8 bases, with 11 bases between the two germline ends. For the CDR3, the DNA is TGTGCCAGCAGTTGGGGCAGAACAGAAGCTTTCTTT. It translates to CASSWGRTEAFF.

The chain joins TRBV19 to TRBJ2-1; either TRBD1 or TRBD2 may fit D (5 bases each). Trimming took off 4 bases at V and 9 bases at J, with 13 bases between the two ends. Germline V lookup: CDR1 LNHDA, CDR2 SQIVND (reference sequence). There are 13 residues in the CDR3. CDR3 sequence: CASSNIWGTEQFF. CDR3 coding DNA: TGTGCCAGTAGTAATATTTGGGGGACTGAGCAGTTCTTC.

There are many counts of this clonotype. The rearrangement uses TRBV5-1 and TRBJ1-5; D remains unclear. The CDR3 length is 11 residues. V was shortened by 2 bases and J by 7 bases, with 4 bases between the two germline ends. The germline CDR1 and CDR2 sequences are SGHRS and YFSETQ. The CDR3 nucleotides are TGCGCCAGCAGCTTTAGGCAGCCCCAGCATTTT. Translated, it gives CASSFRQPQHF.

This clonotype was observed a handful of times. V gene TRBV24-1 combines with J gene TRBJ1-2; D call uncertain. Trimming took off 4 bases at V and 7 bases at J, with 12 bases between the two ends. The CDR3 is 13 amino acids. Germline CDR1 is KGHDR and CDR2 is SFDVKD. DNA of the CDR3: TGTGCCACCAGTGACCAGATTACGCGTGGCTACACCTTC. It specifies CATSDQITRGYTF.

V is TRBV20-1 and J is TRBJ1-2; perhaps TRBD1 as D (6 bases). From germline, CDR1 is DFQATT and CDR2 SNEGSKA (reference sequence). Trimming shortened V by 4 bases and J by 5 bases, and 14 bases separated the two germline ends. The CDR3 runs to 13 residues. This CDR3 is CSATDSTKYGYTF. The DNA of the CDR3 is TGCAGTGCTACGGACAGTACAAAATATGGCTACACCTTC.

The chain carries TRBV20-1 and TRBJ2-3; TRBD2 matches 15 bases. V lost 6 bases and J lost 3; bases outside the gene matches: 10. The CDR3 totals 17 residues. Germline V gene lookup returns CDR1 DFQATT and CDR2 SNEGSKA (reference sequence). Here the CDR3 DNA reads TGCAGTGCCACTGACCCGGGGACTAGCGGGAGGACAGATACGCAGTATTTT. Its translation: CSATDPGTSGRTDTQYF.

The chain couples TRBV25-1 to TRBJ2-5; TRBD2 aligns across 7 bases. The V and J ends lost 4 bases and 5 bases, in that order; junction bases with no gene match: 13. The CDR3 has 16 amino acids. Germline lookup yields CDR1 MGHDK and CDR2 SYGVNS. This CDR3 is CASSAQGGRRAETQYF. The CDR3 bases are TGTGCCAGCAGTGCGCAGGGCGGGAGAAGGGCGGAGACCCAGTACTTC.

The chain joins TRBV5-6 to TRBJ2-7; 7 bases match TRBD1. The CDR3 runs to 14 residues. From germline, CDR1 is SGHDT and CDR2 YYEEEE. V was pared by 0 bases and J by 5 bases, with 5 bases of the junction left unmatched. The CDR3 region has the DNA TGTGCCAGCAGCTTGGCGACAGGGTGGCACGAGCAGTACTTC. The encoded protein is CASSLATGWHEQYF.

At least ten counts were recorded for this clonotype. This rearrangement joins TRBV19 to TRBJ1-6; possibly TRBD1 for D (5 bases). The CDR3 is 14 amino acids. Trimming took off 7 bases at V and 13 bases at J, with 20 bases between the two ends. Looked up from germline, CDR1 is LNHDA and CDR2 is SQIVND (reference sequence). The CDR3 reads CASTPNGAQIPLHF. The CDR3 region has the DNA TGTGCCAGTACCCCGAACGGGGCCCAGATCCCCCTCCACTTT.

V gene TRBV5-1 combines with J gene TRBJ2-7, with D unresolved. Germline V CDR1 and CDR2: SGHRS, YFSETQ. The CDR3 covers 15 residues. V lost 4 bases, J lost 0 bases, and 14 bases lay in between. CDR3 region: CASSPDRWGSYEQYF. For the CDR3, the DNA is TGCGCCAGCAGCCCCGACCGGTGGGGCTCCTACGAGCAGTACTTC.

This clonotype was picked up one time. The junction shows a germline mismatch at one end, possibly a read error. This chain joins TRBV11-2 and TRBJ2-7, with D unresolved. There are 13 residues in the CDR3. Looked up from germline, CDR1 is SGHAT and CDR2 is FQNNGV. CDR3 region: CASSQAPALGQYF. The CDR3 DNA is TGCGCCAGCAGCCAAGCCCCTGCCCTGGGGCAGTACTTC.

The chain recombines TRBV19 with TRBJ1-2; 9 bases are a match to TRBD1. J gave up 5 bases and V 9 bases, and 10 bases lay outside the gene matches. Germline V gene sequence: CDR1 LNHDA, CDR2 SQIVND (reference sequence). This CDR3 is built from 14 residues. This CDR3 reads CASSYTGTGYGYTF. The CDR3, as DNA: TGTGCCAGCAGTTACACCGGGACAGGGTATGGCTACACCTTC.

This clonotype was counted a single time. V and J are TRBV6-4 and TRBJ2-7, with a possible D match to TRBD2 (6 bases). V was clipped by 4 bases and J by 7 bases, with 20 bases between them. The CDR3 spans 15 residues. In germline, CDR1 is MRHNA, CDR2 SNTAGT. In DNA form, the CDR3 reads TGTGCCAGCAGTGCTAGGAGGGGACTCGACACGGAGCAGTACTTC. This sequence encodes CASSARRGLDTEQYF.

This clonotype was observed a handful of times. The chain joins TRBV6-6 to TRBJ1-5, with D maybe TRBD1 (5 bases). This CDR3 spans 14 amino acids. Germline V gene sequence: CDR1 MNHNY, CDR2 SVGAGI (reference sequence). V lost 5 bases and J lost 3, with 11 bases in between. The DNA for the CDR3 is TGTGCCAGCAGTGGGGGGGGGATCAATCAGCCCCAGCATTTT. Translation gives CASSGGGINQPQHF.

This clonotype was detected many times. This sequence may be a read error, since a much larger clone differs from it by one base. As the CDR3 is not closed by the conserved phenylalanine or tryptophan, this likely results from a read error. V and J are TRBV7-2 and TRBJ2-3, with unresolved D. This CDR3 is 13 amino acids long. Trimming removed 3 bases from V and 4 bases from J, with 8 bases in between. CDR1 SGHTA and CDR2 FQGNSA come from the germline V gene. CDR3 bases: TGTGCCAGCAGCTTGGATACTCCAGATACGCAGTATCTT. This codes for CASSLDTPDTQYL.

The table lists this clonotype with many counts. The CDR3, as DNA: TGTGCCAGCAGCCAAGACCCGATCGGGCAGCCCCAGCATTTT. Translated, it gives CASSQDPIGQPQHF. The chain has TRBV3-1 and TRBJ1-5; D uncertain. The CDR3 length is 14 residues. V gave up 0 bases and J gave up 7 bases, with 10 bases separating them. The germline gives CDR1 LGHDT, CDR2 YNNKEL (reference sequence).

This clonotype was detected a few times. This chain uses TRBV20-1 with TRBJ2-7; D remains ambiguous. CDR3 length: 12 residues. The V end was cut by 7 bases, the J end by 6 bases, with 16 bases between. CDR1 and CDR2 from the germline V gene are DFQATT and SNEGSKA (reference sequence). The CDR3 is CSVEGNRGEQYF. Written as DNA, the CDR3 is TGCAGTGTTGAAGGGAATCGAGGCGAGCAGTACTTC.

This clonotype turned up a few times. This rearrangement joins TRBV7-3 to TRBJ2-7; D unclear. Trimming cost V 1 base and J 3 bases, with 7 bases left between them. Germline V gene data show CDR1 as SGHTA and CDR2 as FQGTGA. CDR3 length equals 13 residues. CDR3 DNA: TGTGCCAGCAGCTTAAGTGGCAGCTACGAGCAGTACTTC. Translating it yields CASSLSGSYEQYF.

The table lists this clonotype with many counts. This chain uses TRBV5-1 with TRBJ2-7, with D possibly TRBD1 on 5 matching bases. Trimming cost V 0 bases and J 2 bases, with 12 bases left between them. In germline, CDR1 is SGHRS, CDR2 YFSETQ. The CDR3 extends over 15 amino acids. This chain's CDR3 is CASSLEVGVTYEQYF. The CDR3 region has the DNA TGCGCCAGCAGCTTGGAAGTAGGGGTCACCTACGAGCAGTACTTC.

This clonotype ranks as medium-sized. V is TRBV9 and J is TRBJ2-7; 10 bases are shared with TRBD2. The CDR3 sequence is 14 residues long. Trimming at V came to 1 base and at J to 7 bases, leaving 5 bases not matched to a gene. CDR1 SGDLS and CDR2 YYNGEE come from the germline V gene. CDR3 sequence (DNA): TGTGCCAGCAGCGTATCGGGACTAGCGTCGGAGCAGTACTTC. As protein: CASSVSGLASEQYF.

This clonotype appeared many times. The V call is TRBV6-1, the J call TRBJ1-2; TRBD1 matches at 9 bases. The CDR3 spans 14 residues. After removal of 5 bases from V and 2 bases from J, the junction contained 3 bases not matched to a gene. Germline assignment: CDR1 MNHNS and CDR2 SASEGT. DNA for the CDR3: TGTGCCAGCAGTCGGGACAGGGAAAACTATGGCTACACCTTC. It is translated as CASSRDRENYGYTF.

The rearrangement links TRBV6-4 to TRBJ2-7; 8 positions match TRBD2. Germline CDR1 reads MRHNA; CDR2 reads SNTAGT. The CDR3 runs 17 residues. V lost 0 bases and J lost 0; bases outside the gene matches: 7. The CDR3 here is CASSDSSSGGISYEQYF. DNA for the CDR3: TGTGCCAGCAGTGACTCGTCAAGCGGGGGAATCTCCTACGAGCAGTACTTC.

A word on this clonotype: The junction and the germline gene differ at one end; a read error may be behind it. The gene calls are TRBV27 and TRBJ2-3, with D possibly being TRBD1 (5 bases). The germline CDR1 and CDR2 sequences are MNHEY and SMNVEV (reference sequence). The CDR3 is 16 residues long. CDR3 sequence reads: CATSFGVQGDADTQYF. The CDR3, as DNA: TGTGCCACCAGTTTCGGAGTCCAGGGTGATGCAGATACGCAGTATTTT.

This clonotype was seen once. This chain connects TRBV27 to TRBJ1-2; a weak D match, TRBD1 (6 bases). This CDR3 contains 14 residues. Germline CDR1 reads MNHEY; CDR2 reads SMNVEV (reference sequence). The V and J ends lost 2 bases and 4 bases respectively, with 11 bases between them. CDR3 sequence: CASSLRGGFYGYTF. In nucleotides, the CDR3 is TGTGCCAGCAGTTTAAGGGGGGGCTTCTATGGCTACACCTTC.

At least ten counts were recorded for this clonotype. The V and J genes are TRBV19 and TRBJ2-7, with TRBD2 as a possible D gene (6 bases). This CDR3 region has 15 residues. With 10 bases removed from V and 0 bases from J, the gap between germline ends came to 19 bases. The V gene's germline CDR1 is LNHDA and CDR2 SQIVND (reference sequence). The CDR3 DNA reads as TGTGCCACCCGGGACTTACAGGCGCACTCCTACGAGCAGTACTTC. Translation gives CATRDLQAHSYEQYF. The full variable domain, its missing parts supplied by reference TRBV19 and TRBJ2-7, is DGGITQSPKYLFRKEGQNVTLSCEQNLNHDAMYWYRQDPGQGLRLIYYSQIVNDFQKGDIAEGYSVSREKKESFPLTVTSAQKNPTAFYLCATRDLQAHSYEQYFGPGTRLTVT.